The rows below give T cell receptor beta chains drawn from one sample of a study of beta chain features in type 1 diabetes. The repertoire was sequenced with immunoSEQ multiplex PCR; TCRdb's copy has only in-frame clones and lacks some. The sample includes under 350,000 clones, 13% to 15% seen only once; the top ten take about 0.015%. Sequenced: naive CD4+ T cells from blood. The receptors shown here come from a man aged 25-45 years with type 1 diabetes. Both conserved end residues are part of each CDR3. The D gene is left open where the match is weak. The size of a clone is reported for some rows only, either as once, few or many, or as a class for expanded clones.

len	v_gene	j_gene	abundance	d_gene	CDR3aa	CDR3nt
17	TRBV5-1	TRBJ2-1	.	TRBD2	CASQPVGGTSSYNEQFF	TGCGCCAGCCAACCGGTCGGCGGGACTAGCTCCTACAATGAGCAGTTCTTC
16	TRBV9	TRBJ2-1	.	TRBD2	CASSPQGAGGFNEQFF	TGTGCCAGCAGCCCCCAAGGTGCGGGAGGGTTCAATGAGCAGTTCTTC
14	TRBV5-1	TRBJ1-2	.	TRBD1	CASSFRQGAYGYTF	TGCGCCAGCAGCTTTCGACAGGGAGCCTATGGCTACACCTTC
15	TRBV7-9	TRBJ2-4	few	.	CASRPAGAAKNIQYF	TGTGCCAGCCGGCCTGCTGGGGCCGCCAAAAACATTCAGTACTTC
14	TRBV9	TRBJ2-1	few	.	CASSPRTSYNEQFF	TGTGCCAGCAGCCCCCGGACTTCCTACAATGAGCAGTTCTTC
17	TRBV9	TRBJ2-2	few	.	CASSVVAGPKNTGELFF	TGTGCCAGCAGCGTAGTAGCAGGGCCCAAGAACACCGGGGAGCTGTTTTTT
14	TRBV2	TRBJ2-1	few	TRBD2	CASSELAGYNEQFF	TGTGCCAGCAGTGAACTAGCGGGGTACAATGAGCAGTTCTTC
13	TRBV7-2	TRBJ1-2	few	TRBD1	CASSPDRAYGYTF	TGTGCCAGCAGTCCTGACAGGGCCTATGGCTACACCTTC
15	TRBV9	TRBJ2-5	few	.	CASSVAGAREETQYF	TGTGCCAGCAGCGTAGCGGGAGCGAGAGAGGAGACCCAGTACTTC
15	TRBV5-1	TRBJ2-6	few	.	CASSLDFSGANVLTF	TGCGCCAGCAGCTTGGACTTCTCTGGGGCCAACGTCCTGACTTTC
15	TRBV7-9	TRBJ2-1	few	TRBD2	CAWEEGTRGGTEQFF	TGTGCCTGGGAGGAGGGGACTAGAGGGGGGACTGAGCAGTTCTTC
15	TRBV27	TRBJ1-4	few	TRBD1	CASSVSGTGKEKLFF	TGTGCCAGCAGTGTCAGCGGGACAGGGAAGGAAAAACTGTTTTTT
11	TRBV5-4	TRBJ2-1	.	.	CASSIQREQFF	TGTGCCAGCAGCATACAGCGGGAGCAGTTCTTC
15	TRBV7-9	TRBJ2-3	.	TRBD2	CASSLEWTSGDTQYF	TGTGCCAGCAGCTTAGAATGGACTAGCGGAGATACGCAGTATTTT
15	TRBV15	TRBJ1-2	few	.	CATSRDMIGTSGYTF	TGTGCCACCAGCAGAGATATGATAGGGACAAGTGGCTACACCTTC
14	TRBV28	TRBJ2-7	few	TRBD2	CASKREGPSYEQYF	TGTGCCAGTAAGCGGGAGGGCCCGTCCTACGAGCAGTACTTC
13	TRBV30	TRBJ1-6	.	.	CAWSPLGNSPLHF	TGTGCCTGGAGTCCCCTGGGCAATTCACCCCTCCACTTT
15	TRBV6-5	TRBJ2-7	.	TRBD1	CASSYSTGGGYEQYF	TGTGCCAGCAGTTACTCCACAGGGGGAGGATACGAGCAGTACTTC
15	TRBV9	TRBJ1-5	.	TRBD1	CASSLSGGPGQPQHF	TGTGCCAGCAGCCTCTCAGGGGGGCCAGGTCAGCCCCAGCATTTT
12	TRBV6-1	TRBJ1-2	.	TRBD1	CASSTGVYGYTF	TGTGCCAGCAGTACAGGGGTCTATGGCTACACCTTC
14	TRBV18	TRBJ2-1	.	.	CASSPVSSYNEQFF	TGTGCCAGCTCACCCGTTAGCTCCTACAATGAGCAGTTCTTC
15	TRBV4-2	TRBJ2-7	few	TRBD2	CASSQEASGPYEQYF	TGTGCCAGCAGCCAAGAGGCTAGCGGGCCCTACGAGCAGTACTTC
13	TRBV18	TRBJ2-5	.	TRBD2	CASSLREQETQYF	TGTGCCAGCTCACTGCGGGAGCAAGAGACCCAGTACTTC
14	TRBV27	TRBJ1-2	few	.	CASSLYGTSKGYTF	TGTGCCAGCAGTTTATACGGGACATCAAAAGGCTACACCTTC
13	TRBV7-6	TRBJ2-7	.	TRBD1	CASSLGQGREQYF	TGTGCCAGCAGCTTAGGACAGGGGCGCGAGCAGTACTTC
14	TRBV25-1	TRBJ2-3	.	.	CASSGWSGTDTQYF	TGTGCCAGCAGTGGATGGAGCGGCACAGATACGCAGTATTTT
13	TRBV29-1	TRBJ2-7	.	.	CSVAGAGDYEQYF	TGCAGCGTTGCAGGGGCAGGGGACTACGAGCAGTACTTC
13	TRBV7-3	TRBJ2-1	.	.	CASSLSRNNEQFF	TGTGCCAGCAGCTTAAGTCGTAACAATGAGCAGTTCTTC
18	TRBV5-1	TRBJ2-1	.	TRBD2	CASSPTGTSGSSYNEQFF	TGCGCCAGCAGCCCAACCGGGACTAGCGGGAGCTCCTACAATGAGCAGTTCTTC
15	TRBV9	TRBJ2-1	few	.	CASSETGSPYNEQFF	TGTGCCAGCAGCGAAACAGGGAGCCCCTACAATGAGCAGTTCTTC
16	TRBV4-2	TRBJ2-6	.	.	CASSQVSGSGANVLTF	TGTGCCAGCAGCCAAGTATCAGGGTCTGGGGCCAACGTCCTGACTTTC